The 23 T cell receptor beta chains in this list originate from one sample, sequenced in a study of blood T cell repertoires in COVID-19. Sequenced by immunoSEQ multiplex PCR; TCRdb stores in-frame clones only, minus some. Here the sample spans 300,000 to 350,000 clones, about nine tenths being singletons. The sequenced material came from peripheral blood. The receptors shown here come from a woman aged 60-70 years with COVID-19, enrolled during active disease.

This chain connects TRBV4-2 to TRBJ1-2; 10 nucleotides match TRBD1. This CDR3 region has 15 residues. The J segment lost 6 bases and the V segment lost 4 bases, leaving 8 bases of the junction unmatched. The germline V gene has CDR1 LGHNA and CDR2 YNFKEQ. CDR3: CASSPRDRGGHGYTF. The CDR3 DNA sequence: TGTGCCAGCAGCCCCCGGGACAGGGGTGGGCATGGCTACACCTTC.

The V and J genes are TRBV5-4 and TRBJ2-1, with D maybe TRBD1 (8 bases). The CDR3 length is 15 residues. V was trimmed by 1 base and J by 6 bases, leaving 14 bases between them. The germline CDR1 and CDR2 sequences are SGHNT and YYREEE (reference sequence). For the CDR3, the DNA is TGTGCCAGCAGCTTGTTAACAGGGGGGGTCAATGAGCAGTTCTTC. Amino acid sequence: CASSLLTGGVNEQFF.

This chain connects TRBV29-1 to TRBJ1-2; 10 bases match TRBD1. This CDR3 is built from 13 residues. From germline, CDR1 is SQVTM and CDR2 ANQGSEA. J lost 2 bases, V lost 6 bases, and 3 bases had no gene match. The CDR3 here is CSVVTGGNYGYTF. The CDR3 nucleotides read TGCAGCGTGGTGACAGGGGGCAACTATGGCTACACCTTC.

This clone was seen more than once but under ten times. The chain carries TRBV5-1 and TRBJ2-7; 11 positions match TRBD2. CDR1 is SGHRS and CDR2 is YFSETQ in the germline V gene. Trimming cost V 1 base and J 1 base; bases outside gene matches: 1. The CDR3 extends over 15 amino acids. The CDR3 loop is CASSLTSGGSYEQYF. For the CDR3, the DNA is TGCGCCAGCAGCTTGACTAGCGGGGGATCCTACGAGCAGTACTTC.

The chain links TRBV9 to TRBJ1-4; D uncertain. This CDR3 region has 16 residues. Germline loops: CDR1 SGDLS, CDR2 YYNGEE. V was trimmed by 3 bases and J by 7 bases, leaving 19 bases between them. The CDR3 loop reads CASSEIAGELIEKLFF. As DNA, the CDR3 is TGTGCCAGCAGCGAGATCGCTGGGGAGCTCATTGAAAAACTGTTTTTT. The complete variable domain, with remaining parts taken from reference TRBV9 and TRBJ1-4, reads DSGVTQTPKHLITATGQRVTLRCSPRSGDLSVYWYQQSLDQGLQFLIQYYNGEERAKGNILERFSAQQFPDLHSELNLSSLELGDSALYFCASSEIAGELIEKLFFGSGTQLSVL.

The V and J genes are TRBV6-5 and TRBJ1-3; D unresolved. The germline V and J ends were trimmed by 0 bases and 0 bases, with 6 bases remaining between them. The CDR3 contains 15 residues. Germline V lookup: CDR1 MNHEY, CDR2 SVGAGI. CDR3 DNA sequence: TGTGCCAGCAGTTACTCGGACTCCTCTGGAAACACCATATATTTT. Amino acids: CASSYSDSSGNTIYF.

The V gene is TRBV28, the J gene TRBJ2-5; unclear D gene. CDR3 size: 11 residues. CDR1 is MDHEN, CDR2 SYDVKM, per germline. V lost 6 bases and J 3 bases, leaving 5 bases between the germline ends. The CDR3, as DNA: TGTGCCAGCAGCCGTGAAGAGACCCAGTACTTC. Its protein product is CASSREETQYF.

This clone was seen a few times. The V gene is TRBV7-8, the J gene TRBJ1-5; D is ambiguous. The germline V and J ends were trimmed by 5 bases and 3 bases, with 14 bases remaining between them. Germline values: CDR1 SGHVS, CDR2 FQNEAQ. CDR3 length: 15 amino acids. As DNA, the CDR3 is TGTGCCAGCAGCCCGACTTCGATCCCCAATCAGCCCCAGCATTTT. Amino acid sequence: CASSPTSIPNQPQHF.

The J gene is TRBJ2-2, the V gene TRBV10-3; D is perhaps TRBD1 (5 bases). The CDR3 is made up of 14 amino acids. Trimming removed 7 bases from V and 0 bases from J, with 9 bases in between. The germline V gene encodes CDR1 ENHRY and CDR2 SYGVKD. The CDR3 sequence is CAIMQGSNTGELFF. The CDR3 coding sequence is TGTGCCATCATGCAGGGTTCGAACACCGGGGAGCTGTTTTTT.

The CDR3 loop reads CASVAGGNSYNEQFF. The DNA of the CDR3 is TGCGCCAGCGTAGCGGGAGGGAACTCCTACAATGAGCAGTTCTTC. This rearrangement joins TRBV5-1 to TRBJ2-1; 11 nucleotides line up with TRBD2. V lost 7 bases and J lost 0; bases outside the gene matches: 3. The CDR3 length is 15 residues. Per the germline V gene, CDR1 is SGHRS and CDR2 is YFSETQ.

J is TRBJ1-6 and V is TRBV5-1, with D tentatively TRBD1 (5 bases). The CDR3 covers 16 residues. The germline CDR1 and CDR2 sequences are SGHRS and YFSETQ. Trimming pared 3 bases from V and 6 bases from J, leaving 16 bases between. The CDR3 protein is CASSSRQSLGNSPLHF. CDR3 in DNA: TGCGCCAGCAGCTCGAGACAGTCACTGGGTAATTCACCCCTCCACTTT.

This rearrangement joins TRBV29-1 to TRBJ1-1; D may be TRBD1 (6 bases). CDR1 SQVTM and CDR2 ANQGSEA come from the germline V gene. Trimming left V 4 bases short and J 4 bases short, with 10 bases between. This CDR3 region has 12 residues. The CDR3, as DNA: TGCAGCGTTGGGACAGTCGGCACTGAAGCTTTCTTT. Amino acid sequence: CSVGTVGTEAFF. Full variable domain (outside the CDR3, taken from reference TRBV29-1 and TRBJ1-1): SAVISQKPSRDICQRGTSLTIQCQVDSQVTMMFWYRQQPGQSLTLIATANQGSEATYESGFVIDKFPISRPNLTFSTLTVSNMSPEDSSIYLCSVGTVGTEAFFGQGTRLTVV.

The chain links TRBV14 to TRBJ1-6; D call uncertain. The CDR3 extends over 16 amino acids. Looked up from germline, CDR1 is SGHDN and CDR2 is FVKESK. Trimming removed 0 bases at V and 0 bases at J, with 6 bases between. CDR3 bases: TGTGCCAGCAGCCAAGATCGGAGCTCCTATAATTCACCCCTCCACTTT. It yields the protein CASSQDRSSYNSPLHF.

CDR3: CSVLTGAGGELFF. The DNA for the CDR3 is TGCAGCGTCCTGACAGGGGCGGGCGGGGAGCTGTTTTTT. This sequence joins TRBV29-1 and TRBJ2-2; TRBD1 matches 8 bases. CDR1 SQVTM and CDR2 ANQGSEA come from the germline V gene. CDR3 length equals 13 residues. V gave up 6 bases and J gave up 7 bases; unmatched junction bases: 7.

The CDR3 is CASSLEQGRNYGYTF. In DNA, the CDR3 is TGCGCCAGCAGCTTGGAACAGGGCCGTAACTATGGCTACACCTTC. This sequence joins TRBV5-1 and TRBJ1-2; weak D call: TRBD1 (6 bases). V was clipped by 0 bases and J by 1 base, with 10 bases between them. Germline CDR1 SGHRS, CDR2 YFSETQ. This CDR3 has 15 amino acids.

This clone was recorded a few times. V gene TRBV7-6 combines with J gene TRBJ1-5, with D perhaps matching TRBD1 (6 bases). The CDR3 is 15 amino acids. V gave up 4 bases and J gave up 6 bases, with 16 bases separating them. Germline V gives CDR1 SGHVS, CDR2 FNYEAQ. CDR3 nucleotides: TGTGCCAGCAGCTGGGGGGGTACAGGGAGTCAGCCCCAGCATTTT. Amino acid sequence: CASSWGGTGSQPQHF.

This chain joins TRBV7-9 and TRBJ2-1, with D possibly TRBD1 on 6 matching bases. V gave up 0 bases and J gave up 8 bases, with 8 bases separating them. The germline V gene encodes CDR1 SEHNR and CDR2 FQNEAQ (reference sequence). This CDR3 spans 13 amino acids. The CDR3 coding sequence is TGTGCCAGCAGCTTAGCAGGGGGACATGAGCAGTTCTTC. Translated: CASSLAGGHEQFF. Supplemented by reference TRBV7-9 and TRBJ2-1, the full variable domain reads DTGVSQNPRHKITKRGQNVTFRCDPISEHNRLYWYRQTLGQGPEFLTYFQNEAQLEKSRLLSDRFSAERPKGSFSTLEIQRTEQGDSAMYLCASSLAGGHEQFFGPGTRLTVL.

This chain links TRBV5-1 with TRBJ2-3, with a tentative D call TRBD2 (6 bases). The CDR3 runs 16 residues. Germline CDR1 is SGHRS and CDR2 is YFSETQ. V was clipped by 4 bases and J by 3 bases, with 18 bases between them. The chain's CDR3 is CASSHSAGLVTDTQYF. Here the CDR3 DNA reads TGCGCCAGCAGCCATTCTGCGGGGCTCGTGACAGATACGCAGTATTTT.

The chain employs TRBV4-1 and TRBJ2-7, with D possibly matching TRBD1 (5 bases). The CDR3 totals 14 residues. The germline V gene encodes CDR1 MGHRA and CDR2 YSYEKL. V was shortened by 6 bases and J by 5 bases, with 17 bases between the two germline ends. In nucleotides, the CDR3 is TGCGCCAGCAGTCTTCAGACAGCAGGAGACGAGCAGTACTTC. This gives the protein CASSLQTAGDEQYF.

The gene calls are TRBV11-2 and TRBJ2-7; 9 bases line up with TRBD2. Germline trimming cut 6 bases from V and 6 bases from J; bases unmatched to any gene: 12. Germline V CDR1 and CDR2: SGHAT, FQNNGV. The CDR3 runs 15 residues. The CDR3 DNA follows: TGTGCCAGCAGGCCGACTAGCGGCGAACTTTCCGAGCAGTACTTC. It yields the protein CASRPTSGELSEQYF.

Only one count was recorded for this clone. The chain has TRBV28 and TRBJ1-1; the D gene is possibly TRBD1 (6 bases). The CDR3 is 14 amino acids. V was shortened by 6 bases and J by 4 bases, with 15 bases between the two germline ends. The germline V gene has CDR1 MDHEN and CDR2 SYDVKM. This CDR3 reads CASRTQGRGTEAFF. DNA for the CDR3: TGTGCCAGCAGAACACAGGGTCGAGGCACTGAAGCTTTCTTT.

The chain has TRBV9 and TRBJ2-1, with 8 bases fitting TRBD2. The CDR3 has 16 amino acids. The J segment lost 2 bases and the V segment lost 0 bases, leaving 4 bases of the junction unmatched. Germline V lookup: CDR1 SGDLS, CDR2 YYNGEE. The CDR3 DNA sequence: TGTGCCAGCAGCGTAGGGAGGCGGGGGGCCTACAATGAGCAGTTCTTC. Amino acid sequence: CASSVGRRGAYNEQFF.

The chain links TRBV7-2 to TRBJ1-1, with TRBD1 identical over 7 bases. The trim removed 2 bases at V and 4 bases at J, leaving 4 bases unmatched. Germline CDR1 is SGHTA and CDR2 is FQGNSA. The length of the CDR3 is 14 residues. The CDR3 DNA follows: TGTGCCAGCAGCTTAACAGGGGAGAGCACTGAAGCTTTCTTT. Amino acids: CASSLTGESTEAFF.